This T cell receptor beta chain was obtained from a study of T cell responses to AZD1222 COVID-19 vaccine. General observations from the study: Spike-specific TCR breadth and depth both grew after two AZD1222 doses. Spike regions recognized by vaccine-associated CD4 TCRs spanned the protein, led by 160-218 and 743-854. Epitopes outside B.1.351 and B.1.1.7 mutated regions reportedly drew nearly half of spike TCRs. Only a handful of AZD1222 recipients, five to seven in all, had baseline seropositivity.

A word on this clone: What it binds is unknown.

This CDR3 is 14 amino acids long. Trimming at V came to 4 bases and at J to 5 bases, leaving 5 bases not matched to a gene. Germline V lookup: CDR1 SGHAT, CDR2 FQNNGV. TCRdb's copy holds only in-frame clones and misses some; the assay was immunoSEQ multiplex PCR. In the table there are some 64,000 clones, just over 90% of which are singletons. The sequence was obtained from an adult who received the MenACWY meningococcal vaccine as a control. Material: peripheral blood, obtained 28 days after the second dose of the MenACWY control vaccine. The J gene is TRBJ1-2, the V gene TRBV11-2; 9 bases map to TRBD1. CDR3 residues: CASSSGTGFYGYTF. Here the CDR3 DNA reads TGTGCCAGCAGCTCCGGGACAGGGTTTTATGGCTACACCTTC.